The next 6 T cell receptor beta chains were all read from a single sample in a study of T cell repertoires in cytomegalovirus infection (dated by TCRdb to about 2019). The sequencing machine was an Illumina HiSeq 1500. TCRdb reanalyzed the raw reads on its own, using fastp at Q25 for trimming and MiXCR for clone calling, and kept in-frame beta chains. Every distinct CDR3 protein forms one entry, paired with its most common genes and DNA. Within this sample are around 450,000 distinct CDR3 sequences, with approximately 31% of them counted one time only. Together, the top ten hold roughly an eighth of the sample. The sequenced material came from PBMCs. These receptors were obtained from a human donor in good health (CMV status not recorded). Some clones in this sample may be carry-over from other donors' samples.

This rearrangement joins TRBV18 to TRBJ2-5; 8 bases agree with TRBD1. The V gene's germline CDR1 is KGHSH and CDR2 LQKENI. The CDR3 covers 14 residues. J gave up 2 bases and V 4 bases, and 3 bases lay outside the gene matches. CDR3 residues: CASSRHRGQETQYF. CDR3 DNA sequence: TGTGCCAGCTCACGACACAGGGGGCAAGAGACCCAGTACTTC.

Ten or more counts support this clonotype. The V and J genes are TRBV7-8 and TRBJ2-7; 8 bases match TRBD1. The CDR3 spans 14 residues. V was pared by 5 bases and J by 5 bases, with 8 bases of the junction left unmatched. Germline V gene lookup returns CDR1 SGHVS and CDR2 FQNEAQ. The CDR3 DNA is TGTGCCAGCAGCAAGAACAGGGGGGAGGACGAGCAGTACTTC. Translated: CASSKNRGEDEQYF.

The chain has TRBV7-9 and TRBJ1-5; D is unclear. Trimming cost V 5 bases and J 7 bases, with 18 bases left between them. CDR3 size: 15 residues. Germline V CDR1 and CDR2: SEHNR, FQNEAQ (reference sequence). The CDR3 nucleotides read TGTGCCAGCAGCGCATTGGGTGGCCTCGAACAGCCCCAGCATTTT. This codes for CASSALGGLEQPQHF.

This clonotype was found many times. V usage is TRBV7-2 and J usage is TRBJ1-5; D is possibly TRBD1 (6 bases). CDR3 length: 15 residues. V was cut by 3 bases and J by 7 bases, with 16 bases left in between. The germline V gene encodes CDR1 SGHTA and CDR2 FQGNSA. CDR3 loop: CASSFGWGREQPQHF. In DNA, the CDR3 is TGTGCCAGCAGCTTCGGTTGGGGGCGAGAACAGCCCCAGCATTTT.

This clonotype was recorded a few times. The rearrangement uses TRBV5-4 and TRBJ2-1, with D perhaps matching TRBD2 (7 bases). Germline assignment: CDR1 SGHNT and CDR2 YYREEE (reference sequence). The CDR3 is made up of 16 amino acids. Deletions cut 4 bases from V and 9 bases from J, with 23 bases between. The CDR3 reads CASSLEFRGARGEQFF. The CDR3 nucleotides read TGTGCCAGCAGCCTAGAATTTCGGGGGGCCAGGGGTGAGCAGTTCTTC.

On this clonotype: A much larger clone differs by one base, so this may be a read error. The gene calls are TRBV11-2 and TRBJ1-1; 8 bases align to TRBD1. Germline V CDR1 and CDR2: SGHAT, FQNNGV. This CDR3 is built from 16 residues. CDR3: CASRFPSGGMNTEAFF. CDR3 DNA sequence: TGTGCCAGCCGCTTCCCGTCAGGGGGCATGAACACTGAAGCTTTCTTT.